This T cell receptor beta chain was captured by sequencing in a study of blood T cell repertoires in COVID-19. Overall study context: Samples came from the United States, Italy and Spain, spanning acute and convalescent COVID-19. Nucleic acid was either cDNA or gDNA, and it came from T cells, B-cell-depleted T cells, or PBMCs.

The germline CDR1 and CDR2 sequences are KGHDR and SFDVKD. CDR3 length equals 13 residues. The germline V and J ends were trimmed by 5 bases and 4 bases, with 10 bases remaining between them. In the original analysis: Amplification with reference gene primers provided the estimates of nucleated cell counts. Clones were sequenced by immunoSEQ multiplex PCR, and TCRdb holds only the in-frame ones, with some missing. That table supplies the V and J calls and clone size; D and trimming were determined from the DNA. The repertoire includes roughly 170,000 clones, around 87% of them detected once, and less than 3% sits in the top ten.

The V gene is TRBV24-1, the J gene TRBJ1-2, with a weak D call TRBD1 (6 bases). Sequenced material: peripheral blood. The TCR sequence derives from a middle-aged man with active or convalescent COVID-19. The CDR3 spells CATSGGQSYGYTF. CDR3 nucleotides: TGTGCCACCAGTGGCGGACAGTCCTATGGCTACACCTTC.